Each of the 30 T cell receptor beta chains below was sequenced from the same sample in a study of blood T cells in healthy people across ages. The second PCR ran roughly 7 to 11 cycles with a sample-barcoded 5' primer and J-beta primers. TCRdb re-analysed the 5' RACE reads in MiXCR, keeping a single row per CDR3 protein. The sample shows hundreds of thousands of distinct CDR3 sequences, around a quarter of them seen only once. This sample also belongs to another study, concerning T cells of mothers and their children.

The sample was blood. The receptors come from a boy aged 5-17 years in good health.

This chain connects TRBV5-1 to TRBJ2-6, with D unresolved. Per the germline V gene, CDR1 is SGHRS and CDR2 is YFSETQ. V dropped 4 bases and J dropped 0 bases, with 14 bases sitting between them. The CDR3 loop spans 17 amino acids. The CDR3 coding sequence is TGCGCCAGCAGCCTGACCGCTGACACCTCTGGGGCCAACGTCCTGACTTTC. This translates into CASSLTADTSGANVLTF.

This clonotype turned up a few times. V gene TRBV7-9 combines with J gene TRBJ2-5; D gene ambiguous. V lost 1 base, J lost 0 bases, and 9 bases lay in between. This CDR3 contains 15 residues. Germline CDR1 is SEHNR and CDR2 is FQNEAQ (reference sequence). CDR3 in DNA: TGTGCCAGCAGCTTAGGCGGAACCGACCAAGAGACCCAGTACTTC. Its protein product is CASSLGGTDQETQYF.

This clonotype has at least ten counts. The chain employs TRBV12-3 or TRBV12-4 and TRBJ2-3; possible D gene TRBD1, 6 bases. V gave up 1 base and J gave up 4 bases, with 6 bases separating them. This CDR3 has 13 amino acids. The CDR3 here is CASSLDRADTQYF. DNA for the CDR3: TGTGCCAGCAGTTTAGACAGGGCAGATACGCAGTATTTT.

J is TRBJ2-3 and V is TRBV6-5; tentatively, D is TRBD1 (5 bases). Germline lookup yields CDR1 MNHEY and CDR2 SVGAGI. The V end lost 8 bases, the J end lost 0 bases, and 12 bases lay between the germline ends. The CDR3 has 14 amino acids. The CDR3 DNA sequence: TGTGCCAGCTCGGCAGGGCTGAGCACAGATACGCAGTATTTT. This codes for CASSAGLSTDTQYF.

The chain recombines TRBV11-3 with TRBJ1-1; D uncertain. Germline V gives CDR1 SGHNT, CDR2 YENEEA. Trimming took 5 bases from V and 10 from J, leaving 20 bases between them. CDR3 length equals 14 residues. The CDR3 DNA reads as TGTGCCAGCAGCCAACGAGACGAGCGGAAGGGAGCTTTCTTT. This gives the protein CASSQRDERKGAFF.

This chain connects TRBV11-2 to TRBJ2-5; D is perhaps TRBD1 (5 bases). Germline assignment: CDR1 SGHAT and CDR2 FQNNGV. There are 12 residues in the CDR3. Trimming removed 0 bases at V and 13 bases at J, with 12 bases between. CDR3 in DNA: TGTGCCAGCAGCTTAGATGCGACAGCCTTGTACTTC. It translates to CASSLDATALYF.

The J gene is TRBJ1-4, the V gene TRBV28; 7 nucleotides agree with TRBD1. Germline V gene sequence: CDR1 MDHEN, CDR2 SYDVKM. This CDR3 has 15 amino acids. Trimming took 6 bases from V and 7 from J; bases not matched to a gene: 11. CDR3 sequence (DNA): TGTGCCAGCAGCCAAACGCAGGGGGGGGGTGAAAAACTGTTTTTT. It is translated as CASSQTQGGGEKLFF.

CDR3 coding DNA: TGTGCCAGCAGCTACAGGGTATCGCCGTCTGATGGCTACACCTTC. Translating gives CASSYRVSPSDGYTF. The chain links TRBV6-2 or TRBV6-3 to TRBJ1-2; D may be TRBD1 (6 bases). V lost 6 bases to trimming and J lost 6 bases, with 20 bases between them. The CDR3 extends over 15 amino acids. CDR1 and CDR2 (germline): MNHEY, SVGEGT.

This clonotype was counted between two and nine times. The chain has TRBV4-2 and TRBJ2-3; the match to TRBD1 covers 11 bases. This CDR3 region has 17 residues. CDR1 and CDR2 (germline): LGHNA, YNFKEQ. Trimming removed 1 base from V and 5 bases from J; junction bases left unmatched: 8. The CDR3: CASSQGDRGKVGDTQYF. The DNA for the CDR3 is TGTGCCAGCAGCCAAGGGGACAGGGGGAAGGTGGGAGATACGCAGTATTTT.

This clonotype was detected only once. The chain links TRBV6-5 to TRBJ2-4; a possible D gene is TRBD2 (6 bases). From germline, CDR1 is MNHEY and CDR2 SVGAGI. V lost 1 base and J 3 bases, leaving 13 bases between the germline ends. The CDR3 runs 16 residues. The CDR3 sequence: CASSYLGGLGKNIQYF. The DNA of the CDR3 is TGTGCCAGCAGTTACTTGGGGGGACTGGGCAAAAACATTCAGTACTTC.

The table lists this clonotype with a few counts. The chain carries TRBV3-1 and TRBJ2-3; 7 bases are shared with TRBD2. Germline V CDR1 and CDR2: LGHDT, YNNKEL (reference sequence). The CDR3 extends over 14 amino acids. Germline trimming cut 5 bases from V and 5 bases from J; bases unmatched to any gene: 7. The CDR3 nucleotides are TGTGCCAGCAGCGACCCTACGGGGGGAGATACGCAGTATTTT. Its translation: CASSDPTGGDTQYF.

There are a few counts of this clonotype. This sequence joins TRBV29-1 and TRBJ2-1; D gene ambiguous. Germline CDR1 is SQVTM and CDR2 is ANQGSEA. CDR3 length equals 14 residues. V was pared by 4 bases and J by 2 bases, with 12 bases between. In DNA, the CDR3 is TGCAGCGTTGTAGAGGATAGAACCTACAATGAGCAGTTCTTC. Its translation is CSVVEDRTYNEQFF.

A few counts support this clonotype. Here the CDR3 reads CASSNPTSDYQETQYF. In nucleotides, the CDR3 is TGTGCCAGCAGCAATCCGACTAGCGACTACCAAGAGACCCAGTACTTC. The chain has TRBV11-2 and TRBJ2-5; 8 bases line up with TRBD2. With V trimmed by 5 bases and J by 0 bases, 8 bases remained unmatched. Germline V gene sequence: CDR1 SGHAT, CDR2 FQNNGV. CDR3 length: 16 residues.

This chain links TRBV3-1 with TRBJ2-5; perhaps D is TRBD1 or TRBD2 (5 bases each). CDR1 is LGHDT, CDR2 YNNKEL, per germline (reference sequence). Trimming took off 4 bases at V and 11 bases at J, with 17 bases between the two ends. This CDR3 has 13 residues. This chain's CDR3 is CASSLGASNRQYF. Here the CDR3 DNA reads TGTGCCAGCAGCCTCGGGGCCTCCAATAGGCAGTACTTC.

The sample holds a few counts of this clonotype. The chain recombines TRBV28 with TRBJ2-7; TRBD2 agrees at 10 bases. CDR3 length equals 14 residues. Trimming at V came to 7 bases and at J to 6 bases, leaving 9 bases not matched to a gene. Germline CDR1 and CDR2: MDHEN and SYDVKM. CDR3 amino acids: CASNLLAGNAEQYF. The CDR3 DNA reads TGTGCCAGCAACCTACTAGCGGGAAACGCCGAGCAGTACTTC.

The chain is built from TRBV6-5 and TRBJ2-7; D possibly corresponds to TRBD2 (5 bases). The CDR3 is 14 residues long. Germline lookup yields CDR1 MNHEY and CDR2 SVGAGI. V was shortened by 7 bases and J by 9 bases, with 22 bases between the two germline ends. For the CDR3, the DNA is TGTGCCAGCACCCCACTAAATAGCCAGGCGGGGCAGTACTTC. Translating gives CASTPLNSQAGQYF.

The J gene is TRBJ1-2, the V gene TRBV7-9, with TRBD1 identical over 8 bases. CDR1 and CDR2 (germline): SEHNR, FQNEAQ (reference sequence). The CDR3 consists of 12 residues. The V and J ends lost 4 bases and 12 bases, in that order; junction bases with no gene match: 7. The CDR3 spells CASSYPDRENTF. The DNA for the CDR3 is TGTGCCAGCAGCTACCCGGACAGGGAGAACACCTTC.

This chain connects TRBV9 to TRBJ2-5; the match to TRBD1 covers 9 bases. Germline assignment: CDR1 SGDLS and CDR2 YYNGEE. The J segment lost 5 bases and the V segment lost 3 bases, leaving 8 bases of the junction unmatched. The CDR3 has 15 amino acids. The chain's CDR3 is CASSGTGGLMETQYF. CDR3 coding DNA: TGTGCCAGCAGCGGAACAGGGGGCCTAATGGAGACCCAGTACTTC.

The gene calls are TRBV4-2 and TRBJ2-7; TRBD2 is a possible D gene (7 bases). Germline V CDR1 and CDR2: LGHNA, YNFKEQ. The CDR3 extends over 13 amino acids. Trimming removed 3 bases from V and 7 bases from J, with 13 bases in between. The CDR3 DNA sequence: TGTGCCAGCAGCCATCGGGGGGCCAGAGAGCAGTACTTC. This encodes CASSHRGAREQYF.

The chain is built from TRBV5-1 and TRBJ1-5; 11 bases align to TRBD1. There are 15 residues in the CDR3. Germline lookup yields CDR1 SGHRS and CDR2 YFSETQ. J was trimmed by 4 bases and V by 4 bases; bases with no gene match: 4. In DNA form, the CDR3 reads TGCGCCAGCAGCATCGGACAGGGGGCAAATCAGCCCCAGCATTTT. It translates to CASSIGQGANQPQHF.

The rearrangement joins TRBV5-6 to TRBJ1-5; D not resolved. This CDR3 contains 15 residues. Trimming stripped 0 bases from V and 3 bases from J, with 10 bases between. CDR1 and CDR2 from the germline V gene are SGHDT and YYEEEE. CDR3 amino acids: CASSLGAYPNQPQHF. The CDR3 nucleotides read TGTGCCAGCAGCTTGGGGGCGTACCCCAATCAGCCCCAGCATTTT.

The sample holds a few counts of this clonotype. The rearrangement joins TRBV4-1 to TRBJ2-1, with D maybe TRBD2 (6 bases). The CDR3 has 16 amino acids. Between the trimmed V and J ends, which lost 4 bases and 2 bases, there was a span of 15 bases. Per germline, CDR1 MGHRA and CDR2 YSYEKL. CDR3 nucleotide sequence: TGCGCCAGCAGCCCGGGAGAAGGGTTCACCTACAATGAGCAGTTCTTC. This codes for CASSPGEGFTYNEQFF.

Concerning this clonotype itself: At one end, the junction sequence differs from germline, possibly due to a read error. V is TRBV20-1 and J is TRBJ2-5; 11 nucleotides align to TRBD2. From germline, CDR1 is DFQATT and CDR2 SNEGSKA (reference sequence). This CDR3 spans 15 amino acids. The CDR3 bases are TGCAGAGCTAGTTCTAGCGGGAGGCTGGGCAATGAGCAATTCTTC. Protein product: CRASSSGRLGNEQFF.

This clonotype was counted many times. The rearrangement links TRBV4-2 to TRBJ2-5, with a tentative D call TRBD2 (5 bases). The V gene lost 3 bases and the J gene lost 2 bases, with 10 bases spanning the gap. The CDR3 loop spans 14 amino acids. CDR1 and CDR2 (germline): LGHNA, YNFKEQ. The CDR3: CASSHIGVQETQYF. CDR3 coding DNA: TGTGCCAGCAGCCATATCGGGGTTCAAGAGACCCAGTACTTC.

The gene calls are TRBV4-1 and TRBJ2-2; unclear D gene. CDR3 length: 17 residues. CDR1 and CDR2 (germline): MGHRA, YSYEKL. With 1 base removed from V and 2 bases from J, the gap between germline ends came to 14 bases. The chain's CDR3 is CASSQVAGRPNTGELFF. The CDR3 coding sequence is TGCGCCAGCAGCCAAGTCGCCGGTAGACCAAACACCGGGGAGCTGTTTTTT.

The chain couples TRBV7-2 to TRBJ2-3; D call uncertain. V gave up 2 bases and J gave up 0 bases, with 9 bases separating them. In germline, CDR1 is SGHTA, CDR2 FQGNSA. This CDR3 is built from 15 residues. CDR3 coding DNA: TGTGCCAGCAGCTTAATAGACCGTAGCACAGATACGCAGTATTTT. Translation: CASSLIDRSTDTQYF.

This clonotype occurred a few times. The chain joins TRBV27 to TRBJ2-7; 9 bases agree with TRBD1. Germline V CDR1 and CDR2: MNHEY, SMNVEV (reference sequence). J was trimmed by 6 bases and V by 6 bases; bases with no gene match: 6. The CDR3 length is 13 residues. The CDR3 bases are TGTGCCAGCAGCCGGGACAGGGCCATCGAGCAGTACTTC. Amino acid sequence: CASSRDRAIEQYF.

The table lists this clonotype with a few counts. Here the CDR3 DNA reads TGTGCCAGCAGCGTTTCGGGGTGGGTTAGCACAGATACGCAGTATTTT. Translation gives CASSVSGWVSTDTQYF. The genes are TRBV9 and TRBJ2-3, with D perhaps TRBD2 (5 bases). The V and J ends lost 2 bases and 0 bases respectively, with 13 bases between them. The CDR3 spans 16 residues. CDR1 and CDR2 from the germline V gene are SGDLS and YYNGEE. Complete variable domain (other parts from reference TRBV9 and TRBJ2-3): DSGVTQTPKHLITATGQRVTLRCSPRSGDLSVYWYQQSLDQGLQFLIQYYNGEERAKGNILERFSAQQFPDLHSELNLSSLELGDSALYFCASSVSGWVSTDTQYFGPGTRLTVL.

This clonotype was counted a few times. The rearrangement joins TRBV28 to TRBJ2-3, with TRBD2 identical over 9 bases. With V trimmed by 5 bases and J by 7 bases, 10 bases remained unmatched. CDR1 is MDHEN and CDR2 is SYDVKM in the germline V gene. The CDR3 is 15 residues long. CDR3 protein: CASSPRLAGPYTQYF. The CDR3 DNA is TGTGCCAGCAGTCCCAGGCTAGCGGGACCATATACGCAGTATTTT.

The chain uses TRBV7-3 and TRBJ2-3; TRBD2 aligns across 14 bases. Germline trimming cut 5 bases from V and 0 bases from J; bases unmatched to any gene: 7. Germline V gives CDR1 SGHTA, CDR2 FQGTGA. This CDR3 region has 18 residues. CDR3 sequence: CASSTGLAGGTSTDTQYF. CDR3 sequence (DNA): TGTGCCAGCAGCACAGGACTAGCGGGGGGTACTAGCACAGATACGCAGTATTTT.